This T cell receptor (beta chain) comes out of a study of CD8 T cells in ankylosing spondylitis. Germline values: CDR1 DFQATT, CDR2 SNEGSKA (reference sequence). V was trimmed by 5 bases and J by 2 bases, leaving 14 bases between them. This CDR3 has 14 residues. Regarding the study as a whole: Peripheral blood samples showed relatively rare disease-linked clones, and these clones were CD8+. Certain motif variants had earlier appeared in reactive arthritis synovial fluid and blood. Fewer than ten highly homologous variants made up a TCR beta motif, and this motif appeared characteristic of ankylosing spondylitis blood.

In the case of this clonotype: Its antigen is not identified.

TCRdb redid the calling of the 5' RACE reads with MiXCR, one entry per CDR3 protein. The table shows roughly 450,000 distinct CDR3 sequences, with around 26% occurring only once. The chain employs TRBV20-1 and TRBJ2-3; D may be TRBD2 (6 bases). The sequence was obtained from a male donor with ankylosing spondylitis. Sequencing was done on a sample of blood, either unsorted or a sorted T cell fraction (not recorded which). The CDR3 protein is CSAPAEGNTDTQYF. CDR3 coding DNA: TGCAGTGCTCCCGCGGAGGGGAACACAGATACGCAGTATTTT.